This entry concerns a single TCR beta chain. Its antigen remains unknown. The record originates from a study of T cell responses to AZD1222 COVID-19 vaccine. Per the germline V gene, CDR1 is MNHEY and CDR2 is SMNVEV (reference sequence). The CDR3 is made up of 14 amino acids. The V gene lost 5 bases and the J gene lost 2 bases, with 7 bases spanning the gap. Generated by immunoSEQ multiplex PCR, the TCRdb table keeps only in-frame clones and is missing some. The sample records 150,000 or so clones, nearly 95% being singletons. Study observations and caveats: Repertoire samples came only from after the peak T cell response. CD4 TCRs associated with vaccination spanned spike, dominating at 160-218 and 743-854.

The TCR was taken from an adult who received the AZD1222 COVID-19 vaccine. Material: peripheral blood, obtained 28 days after the second AZD1222 dose. The rearrangement uses TRBV27 and TRBJ2-6, with no clear D. Here the CDR3 reads CASSRSTGANVLTF. In DNA, the CDR3 is TGTGCCAGCAGTCGGTCGACTGGGGCCAACGTCCTGACTTTC.